This TCR beta chain was observed in a study of PD-1 blockade in classical Hodgkin lymphoma. Using immunoSEQ multiplex PCR, the repertoire was profiled, and TCRdb retains in-frame clones only, with some absent. Found here are 100,000 or so clones, about 92% of them singletons; the top ten hold approximately 2%. Per germline, CDR1 WNHNN and CDR2 SYGVQD (reference sequence). The CDR3 spans 15 residues. V lost 3 bases, J lost 1 base, and 11 bases lay in between. The time point denotes: cycle 4 day 1 (C4D1), after 6 weeks of nivolumab. Exposure to brentuximab vedotin varied, and each patient had relapsed following autologous stem cell transplantation. Reported best responses ranged across complete response, partial response or progressive disease.

The sample here was peripheral blood mononuclear cells (PBMCs), taken before the fourth cycle of nivolumab. The rearrangement joins TRBV10-1 to TRBJ2-3; D ambiguous. The receptor was isolated from a human donor with classical Hodgkin lymphoma. The CDR3 reads CASSDSTAGTDTQYF. The CDR3 coding sequence is TGCGCCAGCAGTGATTCCACCGCGGGCACAGATACGCAGTATTTT.